This T cell receptor beta chain was identified during a study of cytomegalovirus exposure and HLA in healthy donors. V was trimmed by 9 bases and J by 4 bases, leaving 13 bases between them. Germline lookup yields CDR1 MNHEY and CDR2 SVGAGI. The CDR3 contains 12 residues. The PCR ran on 60 Vbeta and 13 Jbeta primers. Profiling relied on immunoSEQ multiplex PCR, and the TCRdb table lists in-frame clones only, not all of them. The sample holds some 240,000 clones; roughly 80% are singletons and the top ten take approximately 3.8%. The receptor was derived from a male donor in good health and CMV-seronegative. Sequenced sample: PBMCs. This chain connects TRBV6-5 to TRBJ2-7, with D tentatively TRBD2 (5 bases). The CDR3 DNA is TGTGCCAGTCTAGCTAGCAATTACGAGCAGTACTTC. It codes for CASLASNYEQYF.